The 2 T cell receptor beta chains reported below all come from one sample, sequenced in a study of blood T cells in healthy people across ages. Primed by a sample-barcoded 5' primer and a J-beta primer mix, a second PCR proceeded for roughly 7 to 11 cycles. TCRdb ran MiXCR on the 5' RACE reads and lists one entry per CDR3 protein. The profile shows approximately 850,000 distinct CDR3 sequences, 58% of them singletons. The sample was blood. Receptors originate from a man under 40 in good health.

The chain is built from TRBV3-1 and TRBJ1-2; no clear D. V shed 1 base and J shed 7 bases, with 10 bases lying between them. CDR1 and CDR2 from the germline V gene are LGHDT and YNNKEL (reference sequence). The length of the CDR3 is 13 residues. Here the CDR3 DNA reads TGTGCCAGCAGCCAAGGGCGCATGGGTGGCTACACCTTC. It specifies CASSQGRMGGYTF.

This clonotype was seen a few times. This chain connects TRBV6-5 to TRBJ1-5; D may be TRBD1 (5 bases). The CDR3 consists of 15 residues. Germline V CDR1 and CDR2: MNHEY, SVGAGI. V lost 5 bases and J 2 bases, leaving 13 bases between the germline ends. CDR3 residues: CASSPGLAGNQPQHF. CDR3 nucleotide sequence: TGTGCCAGCAGTCCAGGGCTAGCAGGCAATCAGCCCCAGCATTTT.